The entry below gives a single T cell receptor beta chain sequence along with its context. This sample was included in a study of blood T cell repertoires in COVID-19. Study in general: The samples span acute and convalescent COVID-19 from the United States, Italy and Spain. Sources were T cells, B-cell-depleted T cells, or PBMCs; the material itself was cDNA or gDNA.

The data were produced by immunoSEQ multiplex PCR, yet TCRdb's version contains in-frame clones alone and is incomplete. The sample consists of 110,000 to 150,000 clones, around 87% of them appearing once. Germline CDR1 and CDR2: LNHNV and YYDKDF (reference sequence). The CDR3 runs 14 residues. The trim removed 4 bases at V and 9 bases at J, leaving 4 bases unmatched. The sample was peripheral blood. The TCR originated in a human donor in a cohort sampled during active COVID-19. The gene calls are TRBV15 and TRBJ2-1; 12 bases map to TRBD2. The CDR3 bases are TGTGCCACCAGCACGGGACTAGCGGGCACTGAGCAGTTCTTC. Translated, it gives CATSTGLAGTEQFF.